The clone carrying this T cell receptor (beta chain) was observed many times. Its antigen is not known. A J-beta primer mix and a sample-barcoded 5' primer were used in a second PCR of about 7 to 12 cycles. A 12-random-nucleotide template-switch adaptor tagged each cDNA molecule. Using its own MiXCR run on the 5' RACE reads, TCRdb lists one record per CDR3 protein. The table has approximately 680,000 distinct CDR3 sequences, about 32% seen once. J gave up 5 bases and V 5 bases, and 4 bases lay outside the gene matches. Per germline, CDR1 SGHRS and CDR2 YFSETQ. This CDR3 comprises 13 residues. The source of the sample is a study of blood T cells in healthy people across ages. As for the study in general: About one barcoded beta molecule per two T cells was captured by template switching.

Points from the study as a whole: Diversity was higher, and naive CD4+ cells more numerous, in long-lived donors than in aged donors.

The rearrangement uses TRBV5-1 and TRBJ2-3, with 8 nucleotides matching TRBD1. The receptor comes from a woman over 75 in good health. The sample taken for sequencing was blood. The CDR3 sequence is CASRPQGGDTQYF. The CDR3 DNA reads as TGCGCCAGCAGACCACAGGGGGGAGATACGCAGTATTTT.